This T cell receptor beta chain was found in a study of OX40 agonist ivuxolimab in advanced cancers. Regarding the research as a whole: The costimulatory receptor OX40 (CD134) was targeted by ivuxolimab, a fully human IgG2 agonistic monoclonal antibody. Intravenous ivuxolimab was administered to patients every 2 weeks at six dose levels: 0.01, 0.1, 0.3, 1.5, 3 and 10 mg/kg. Of the roughly 53 patients in dose escalation, around 19 had hepatocellular carcinoma, about 15 had melanoma, 9 had renal cell carcinoma and 9 had head and neck cancer. In the dose-escalation cohort, around four fifths of patients were male, and the mean age was roughly 60 years, with a range of roughly 20 to 79. Patients were allowed to have had prior anti-PD-1, anti-PD-L1 or anti-CTLA-4 therapy, and roughly 40% of the dose-escalation patients had been treated with checkpoint inhibitors. Partial responses were achieved by three dose-escalation patients, of whom one had hepatocellular carcinoma and two had cutaneous melanoma. The point of sequencing TCRbeta in the periphery was to test whether ivuxolimab changed TCR sequence diversity and drove clonal T-cell expansion. The paper reports the monotherapy dose-escalation portion (N of about 47 patients) of the phase I ivuxolimab trial. Broader findings and caveats from the paper: The antigen specificity of the peripheral T cells that underwent clonal expansion was not determined. At doses of 0.1 to 3.0 mg/kg, clonal expansion of both CD4+ and CD8+ blood T cells was observed from baseline to week 6. Partial responders in the 0.1-3.0 mg/kg groups had among the lowest normalized peripheral clonal expansion, especially among CD8+ T cells. After ivuxolimab, CD8+ T cells had more expanded clones than CD4+ T cells on average. Low levels of normalized T-cell clonal expansion were also seen in some patients who did not respond.

Taken from cysteine to phenylalanine, the CDR3 has 15 residues. The sequence is cut down to CDR3 DNA, 45 bases in frame from base 1. Taken from the germline V gene, the CDR1 and CDR2 loops are SQVTM and ANQGSEA. V is reduced by 0 bases and J by 4 bases, leaving a spacing of 15 bases between them. In regard to this clone: No antigen is known for it. No base-level quality is on record; no much larger clone is a single base apart.

Genomic DNA was isolated from the sorted cells so that the TCRbeta CDR3 region could be sequenced. TCRbeta CDR3 regions were sequenced using the immunoSEQ Assay. What TCRdb holds here is the immuneACCESS table cut down to in-frame rearrangements. Part of the clones is not present; checked against another copy, under half of the missing clones reflect an unresolved V gene, and the others are unexplained. Counted in this sample were about 73,000 clones; about 88% of them appeared once. Less than 2.5% of the sample is in the top ten clones. Patients with autoimmune disease history or receiving systemic immunosuppression were excluded from the trial. Peripheral blood for TCR sequencing was drawn from every dose cohort at baseline, at cycle 4 day 1 and at cycle 7 day 1. The samples were drawn from a first-in-human, open-label, multicenter phase I dose-escalation trial of ivuxolimab. Adults with locally advanced or metastatic melanoma, renal cell carcinoma, hepatocellular carcinoma or head and neck squamous cell carcinoma were enrolled in the trial. Before TCR sequencing, CD4+ T cells and CD8+ T cells from peripheral blood were sorted into separate populations.

Recombination linked TRBV29-1 to TRBJ2-5; TRBD2 could be the D gene, as 5 bases match. This TCR came from an adult with an advanced solid tumor such as melanoma, head and neck, liver or kidney cancer. The source material was CD4+ or CD8+ T cells sorted from blood, sampled in a trial of the OX40 agonist ivuxolimab. At the DNA level, the sequence is TGCAGCGTTGAAGATGCCCGGGGTGGGAGAGAGACCCAGTACTTC. Its coded protein is CSVEDARGGRETQYF.